This T cell receptor (beta chain) was obtained from a study of cytomegalovirus exposure and HLA in healthy donors. In the PCR, 60 Vbeta and 13 Jbeta primers were used. The method was immunoSEQ multiplex PCR; TCRdb's version includes in-frame clones alone and lacks a portion of them. The table shows just under 250,000 clones, with 82% occurring only once. V lost 1 base to trimming and J lost 4 bases; unmatched junction nucleotides: 1. Germline assignment: CDR1 GTSNPN and CDR2 SVGIG (reference sequence). The CDR3 has 14 amino acids. The rearrangement joins TRBV30 to TRBJ1-6, with 7 bases identical to TRBD1. This sequence originates from a woman in her 40s in good health and CMV-seropositive. Specimen: PBMCs. The CDR3 spells CAWSDRGYNSPLHF. CDR3 nucleotide sequence: TGTGCCTGGAGTGACAGGGGATATAATTCACCCCTCCACTTT. The full variable domain, with the rest looked up from reference TRBV30 and TRBJ1-6, is SQTIHQWPATLVQPVGSPLSLECTVEGTSNPNLYWYRQAAGRGLQLLFYSVGIGQISSEVPQNLSASRPQDRQFILSSKKLLLSDSGFYLCAWSDRGYNSPLHFGNGTRLTVT.